This T cell receptor (beta chain) was found in a study of blood T cell repertoires in COVID-19 (dated by TCRdb to the early 2020s). Concerning the study at large: Samples from collaborators originated in the United States, Italy and Spain and spanned both the acute and convalescent phases of COVID-19. Subjects who had been exposed to COVID-19, were actively infected with it, or had recovered from it provided the deeply sampled blood TCRbeta repertoires that made up the dataset. The material from the prospective study consisted of cDNA or gDNA derived from T cells, B-cell-depleted T cells, or PBMCs. The samples were drawn from the first 160 participants of the ongoing ImmuneRACE study and from 950 to 1,500 subjects provided by 6 global collaborators. Where available, HLA class I and class II types were obtained from metadata supplied by the sample provider rather than from assay-based typing. The repertoires were released in a freely available public database intended as a resource for research on the immune response to SARS-CoV-2. The sample metadata nearly always contained a de-identified subject ID, COVID-19 status, age in years and sex.

A word on this clone: Which antigen it targets is not known. Qualities for individual bases were not recorded, and no much larger clone is one base off.

TCRbeta CDR3 regions were amplified from genomic DNA using the immunoSEQ Assay, a bias-controlled multiplex PCR. Per the original workflow: Within the assay, amplification of reference gene primers was used to estimate how many nucleated cells each sample contained. To quantify the absolute abundance of each unique TCRbeta CDR3 rearrangement, sequence reads were collapsed and filtered. Productive Simpson clonality was computed per sample as the square root of Simpson's diversity index over productive rearrangements. TCRdb carries this immuneACCESS record with in-frame sequences only. Its versions omit some clonotypes, under half of them owing to an unresolved V gene in the studies checked, with the rest unexplained. V, J and clone size are taken as reported in that table, and D and trimming were inferred from the DNA itself. For this sample the table gives 300,000 to 350,000 clones, of which around nine tenths were detected only once. Less than 6.5% of the sample goes to the ten largest clones.

In the prospective study, participants were roughly 18 to 89 years old, resided in 24 geographic areas of the United States, and were enrolled through a virtual design. In the prospective study, cohorts were assigned on the basis of participant-reported clinical history obtained from a screening survey and a study questionnaire. Recovered participants in ImmuneRACE Cohort 3 were defined by two consecutive negative NP/OP PCR tests, clearance by a healthcare professional, or resolution of symptoms. In the prospective study, mobile phlebotomists collected whole blood, serum and a nasopharyngeal or oropharyngeal swab from each participant. Participants in the prospective study had the option to provide additional blood draws and questionnaires over a 2-month period. Before DNA extraction, prospective study blood samples were shipped either frozen or at room temperature. Results the study describes overall, beyond this receptor: Clinical and demographic metadata were provided uncurated, with the amount varying by source and participant.

Material for sequencing was PBMCs or T cells enriched from blood (not recorded which). The sequence came from a man in his thirties or forties who had recovered from COVID-19.

The CDR3 is CASRSGQGFLGEKLFF. Here is the DNA: TGTGCCAGCCGGTCGGGACAGGGGTTTTTGGGTGAAAAACTGTTTTTT. The V and J genes are TRBV3-1 (or the pseudogene TRBV3-2) and TRBJ1-4, with 10 middle bases fitting TRBD1. The CDR3 contains 16 residues, cysteine and phenylalanine counted. Left in the record is the CDR3 DNA by itself, 48 bases read in frame from the first base. Unmatched junction bases come to 13, with V trimmed by 8 bases and J by 7 bases. In the germline V gene (reference sequence), CDR1 corresponds to LGHDT and CDR2 to YNNKEL.